This paragraph reports one TCR delta chain. The target antigen is unknown. Germline CDR1 is TSWWSYY and CDR2 is QGS. The J segment lost 9 bases and the V segment lost 2 bases, leaving 30 bases of the junction unmatched. This CDR3 comprises 23 residues. The source of the sample is a study of Vδ1+ human thymocytes. Whole-study results and caveats: Thymic delta-chain repertoires held roughly 20% Vdelta2 sequences and few Vdelta3, despite high sort purity. Highly polyclonal TRG and TRD repertoires with Gaussian CDR3 length distributions appeared in thymus. Bulk repertoire data may be misinterpreted because of unexpected Vdelta2 sequences. TRD repertoires were essentially private, unlike widely shared TRG clonotypes.

The sorted cells were CD3+ Vdelta1+ Vdelta2- thymocytes from alphabeta-depleted thymus. The template was reverse-transcribed extracted RNA. CDR3 amplicons came from multiplex PCR with pooled V-gene forward and constant-region reverse primers. TCRdb re-called the multiplex PCR reads via CATT. Of 45,000 to 60,000 delta-chain clones listed, 15% are singletons. The origin of this receptor is a boy under two years old who had congenital heart surgery. Specimen: Vdelta1+ gamma-delta thymocytes from the thymus. Subset specified: FACS-sorted CD3+ TCRalphabeta- TCRVdelta1+ TCRVdelta2- thymocytes. This sequence joins TRDV1 and TRDJ1, with 13 nucleotides matching TRDD3. This CDR3 reads CALGEMRTRPSYGDTGGYVQLIF. For the CDR3, the DNA is TGTGCTCTTGGGGAAATGCGAACTCGACCTTCCTACGGGGATACTGGGGGATACGTCCAACTCATCTTT.